This TCR beta chain was captured in a study of shared clonotypes between healthy human individuals. Study context: Researchers drew samples from a couple of women and a few men aged 18 to 49. Overall study results and limits: Though the depth was large, rarefaction showed that sorted-subset sequencing was incomplete. Non-shared clonotypes had lower generation probabilities than those shared by all four donors.

The repertoire was sequenced with immunoSEQ multiplex PCR; TCRdb's copy has only in-frame clones and lacks some. This sample has about 2.1 million clones; 93% occur once, and the top ten carry more than 1.5%. Germline CDR1 reads SEHNR; CDR2 reads FQNEAQ (reference sequence). Deletions cut 9 bases from V and 2 bases from J, with 11 bases between. There are 13 residues in the CDR3. The naive CD8 subset, CD45RO-negative cells positively selected for CCR7, excluded terminally differentiated effector memory CD45RA+ cells. Remarks on this clone: Antigen: not known.

The receptor comes from a man younger than 35 in good health. Some clones in this sample may be carry-over from other donors' samples. The chain couples TRBV7-9 to TRBJ2-1; no clear D gene. The sequencing input was naive CD8+ T cells from PBMCs. The CDR3 DNA follows: TGTGCCAGTCTGGGGATCCCCTACAATGAGCAGTTCTTC. Encoded protein: CASLGIPYNEQFF.